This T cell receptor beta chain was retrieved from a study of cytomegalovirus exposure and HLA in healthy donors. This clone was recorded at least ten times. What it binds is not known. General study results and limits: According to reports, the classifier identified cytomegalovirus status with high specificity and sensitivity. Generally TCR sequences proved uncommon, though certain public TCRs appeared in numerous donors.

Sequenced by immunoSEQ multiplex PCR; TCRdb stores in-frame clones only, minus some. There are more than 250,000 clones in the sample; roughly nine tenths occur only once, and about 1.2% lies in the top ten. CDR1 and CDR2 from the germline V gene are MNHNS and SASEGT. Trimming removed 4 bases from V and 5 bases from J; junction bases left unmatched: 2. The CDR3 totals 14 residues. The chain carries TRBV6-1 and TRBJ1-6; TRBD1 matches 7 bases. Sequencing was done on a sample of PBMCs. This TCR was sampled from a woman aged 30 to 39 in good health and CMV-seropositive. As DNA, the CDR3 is TGTGCCAGCAGTGGACAGGGCGATAATTCACCCCTCCACTTT. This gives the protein CASSGQGDNSPLHF.